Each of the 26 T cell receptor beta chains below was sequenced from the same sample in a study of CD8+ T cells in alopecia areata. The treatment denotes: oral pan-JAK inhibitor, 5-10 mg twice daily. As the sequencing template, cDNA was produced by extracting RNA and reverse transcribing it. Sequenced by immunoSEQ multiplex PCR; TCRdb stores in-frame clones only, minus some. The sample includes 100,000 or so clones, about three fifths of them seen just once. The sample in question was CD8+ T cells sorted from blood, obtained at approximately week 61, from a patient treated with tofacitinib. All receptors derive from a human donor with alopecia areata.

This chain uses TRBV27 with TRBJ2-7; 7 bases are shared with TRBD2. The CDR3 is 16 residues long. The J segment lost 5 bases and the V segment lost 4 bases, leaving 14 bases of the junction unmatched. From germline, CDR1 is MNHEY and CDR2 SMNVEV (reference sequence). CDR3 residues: CASSSDVAGGWDEQYF. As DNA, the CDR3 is TGTGCCAGCAGTTCGGACGTAGCGGGTGGATGGGACGAGCAGTACTTC.

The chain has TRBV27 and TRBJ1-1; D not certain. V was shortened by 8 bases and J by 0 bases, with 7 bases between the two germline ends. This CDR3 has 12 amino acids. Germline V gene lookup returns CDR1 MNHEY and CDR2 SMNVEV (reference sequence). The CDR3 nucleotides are TGTGCCAGCTACACTCTGAACACTGAAGCTTTCTTT. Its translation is CASYTLNTEAFF.

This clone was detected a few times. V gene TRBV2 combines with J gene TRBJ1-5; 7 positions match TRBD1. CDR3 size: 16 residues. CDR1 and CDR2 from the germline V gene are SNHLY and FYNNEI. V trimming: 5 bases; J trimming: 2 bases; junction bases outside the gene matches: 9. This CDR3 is CASSPTGWDRNQPQHF. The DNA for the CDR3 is TGTGCCAGCAGTCCGACAGGGTGGGATCGCAATCAGCCCCAGCATTTT. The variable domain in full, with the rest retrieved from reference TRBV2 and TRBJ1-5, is EPEVTQTPSHQVTQMGQEVILRCVPISNHLYFYWYRQILGQKVEFLVSFYNNEISEKSEIFDDQFSVERPDGSNFTLKIRSTKLEDSAMYFCASSPTGWDRNQPQHFGDGTRLSIL.

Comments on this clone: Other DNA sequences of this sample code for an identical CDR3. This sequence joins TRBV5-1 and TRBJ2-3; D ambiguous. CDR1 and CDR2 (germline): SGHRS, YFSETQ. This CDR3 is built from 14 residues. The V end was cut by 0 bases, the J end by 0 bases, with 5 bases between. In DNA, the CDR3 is TGCGCCAGCAGCTTGGATCAAAGCACAGATACGCAGTATTTT. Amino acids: CASSLDQSTDTQYF. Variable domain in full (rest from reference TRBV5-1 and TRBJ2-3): KAGVTQTPRYLIKTRGQQVTLSCSPISGHRSVSWYQQTPGQGLQFLFEYFSETQRNKGNFPGRFSGRQFSNSRSEMNVSTLELGDSALYLCASSLDQSTDTQYFGPGTRLTVL.

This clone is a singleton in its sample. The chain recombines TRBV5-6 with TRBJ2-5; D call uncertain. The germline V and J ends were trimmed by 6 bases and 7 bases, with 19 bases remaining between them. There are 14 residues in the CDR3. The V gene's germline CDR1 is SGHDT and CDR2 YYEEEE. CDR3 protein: CASMRGNNMGTQYF. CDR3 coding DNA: TGTGCCAGCATGAGAGGAAACAACATGGGGACCCAGTACTTC.

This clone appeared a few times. As DNA, the CDR3 is TGTGCCAGTAGTACAGGGACCTACGAGCAGTACTTC. Protein sequence: CASSTGTYEQYF. The chain joins TRBV19 to TRBJ2-7; tentative D call: TRBD1 (5 bases). CDR1 and CDR2 from the germline V gene are LNHDA and SQIVND (reference sequence). The V end was cut by 4 bases, the J end by 2 bases, with 6 bases between. CDR3 size: 12 residues. The full variable domain, with the rest looked up from reference TRBV19 and TRBJ2-7, is DGGITQSPKYLFRKEGQNVTLSCEQNLNHDAMYWYRQDPGQGLRLIYYSQIVNDFQKGDIAEGYSVSREKKESFPLTVTSAQKNPTAFYLCASSTGTYEQYFGPGTRLTVT.

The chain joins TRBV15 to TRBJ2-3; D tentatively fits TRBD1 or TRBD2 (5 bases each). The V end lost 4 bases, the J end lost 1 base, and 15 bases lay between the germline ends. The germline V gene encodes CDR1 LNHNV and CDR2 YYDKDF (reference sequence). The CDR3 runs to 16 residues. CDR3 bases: TGTGCCACCAGCACCCACCTCGGGGCTGGCACAGATACGCAGTATTTT. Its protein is CATSTHLGAGTDTQYF.

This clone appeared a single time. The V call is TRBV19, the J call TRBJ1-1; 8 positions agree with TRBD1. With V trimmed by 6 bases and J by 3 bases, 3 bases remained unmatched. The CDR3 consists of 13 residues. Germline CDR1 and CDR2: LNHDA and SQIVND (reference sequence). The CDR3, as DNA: TGTGCCAGTAGAGGACAGGGTTACACTGAAGCTTTCTTT. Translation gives CASRGQGYTEAFF.

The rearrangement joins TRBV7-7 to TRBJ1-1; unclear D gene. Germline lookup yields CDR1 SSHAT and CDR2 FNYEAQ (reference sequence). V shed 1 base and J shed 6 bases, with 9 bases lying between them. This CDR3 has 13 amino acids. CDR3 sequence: CASSLVTGSEAFF. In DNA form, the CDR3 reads TGTGCCAGCAGCTTAGTCACCGGGTCTGAAGCTTTCTTT.

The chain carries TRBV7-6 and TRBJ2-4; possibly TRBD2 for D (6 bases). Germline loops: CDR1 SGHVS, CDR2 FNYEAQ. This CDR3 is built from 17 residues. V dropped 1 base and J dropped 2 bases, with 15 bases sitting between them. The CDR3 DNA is TGTGCCAGCAGCTTAGAGTGGCGGGGTGCGACCAAAAACATTCAGTACTTC. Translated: CASSLEWRGATKNIQYF.

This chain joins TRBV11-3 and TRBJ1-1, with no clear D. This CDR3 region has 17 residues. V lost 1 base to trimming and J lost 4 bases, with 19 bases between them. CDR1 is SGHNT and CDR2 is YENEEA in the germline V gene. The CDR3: CASSLGGGSPSGTEAFF. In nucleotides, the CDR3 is TGTGCCAGCAGCTTAGGCGGCGGTAGTCCATCGGGCACTGAAGCTTTCTTT.

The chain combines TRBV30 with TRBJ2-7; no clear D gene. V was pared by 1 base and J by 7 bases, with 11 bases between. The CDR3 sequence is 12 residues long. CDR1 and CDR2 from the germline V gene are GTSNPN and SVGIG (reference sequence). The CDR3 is CAWSAQAVEQYF. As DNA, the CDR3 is TGTGCCTGGAGTGCCCAGGCGGTTGAGCAGTACTTC.

For the CDR3, the DNA is TGTGCCAGTAGTATTAAGTCGAGTCCTGATACGCAGTATTTT. Protein product: CASSIKSSPDTQYF. The rearrangement links TRBV19 to TRBJ2-3; D unclear. Germline V CDR1 and CDR2: LNHDA, SQIVND (reference sequence). The CDR3 length is 14 residues. Deletions cut 3 bases from V and 6 bases from J, with 13 bases between.

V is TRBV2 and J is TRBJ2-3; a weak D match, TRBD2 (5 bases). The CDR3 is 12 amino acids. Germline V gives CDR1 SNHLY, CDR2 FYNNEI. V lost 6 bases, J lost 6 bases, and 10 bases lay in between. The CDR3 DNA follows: TGTGCCAGCAGGGGGAGTTGGGATACGCAGTATTTT. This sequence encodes CASRGSWDTQYF.

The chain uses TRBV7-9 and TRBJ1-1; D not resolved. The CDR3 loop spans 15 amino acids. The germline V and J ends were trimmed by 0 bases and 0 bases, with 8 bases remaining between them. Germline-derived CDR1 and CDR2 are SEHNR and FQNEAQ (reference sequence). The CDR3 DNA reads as TGTGCCAGCAGCTTAGCCGGCAGCATGAACACTGAAGCTTTCTTT. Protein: CASSLAGSMNTEAFF.

The CDR3 DNA is TGTGCCAGCAGCTCGCGGGGGCGTAGCACAGATACGCAGTATTTT. It is translated as CASSSRGRSTDTQYF. V gene TRBV7-3 combines with J gene TRBJ2-3; maybe TRBD2 (7 bases). The V gene's germline CDR1 is SGHTA and CDR2 FQGTGA. This CDR3 has 15 amino acids. V gave up 4 bases and J gave up 0 bases, with 11 bases separating them. The full variable domain, its missing parts supplied by reference TRBV7-3 and TRBJ2-3, is GAGVSQTPSNKVTEKGKYVELRCDPISGHTALYWYRQSLGQGPEFLIYFQGTGAADDSGLPNDRFFAVRPEGSVSTLKIQRTERGDSAVYLCASSSRGRSTDTQYFGPGTRLTVL.

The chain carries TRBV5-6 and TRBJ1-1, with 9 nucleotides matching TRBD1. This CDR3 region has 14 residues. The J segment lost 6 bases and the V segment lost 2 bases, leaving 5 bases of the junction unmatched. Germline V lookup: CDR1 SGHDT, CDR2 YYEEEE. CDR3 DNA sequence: TGTGCCAGCAGCTTTGGACAGGGGATCGCTGAAGCTTTCTTT. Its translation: CASSFGQGIAEAFF.

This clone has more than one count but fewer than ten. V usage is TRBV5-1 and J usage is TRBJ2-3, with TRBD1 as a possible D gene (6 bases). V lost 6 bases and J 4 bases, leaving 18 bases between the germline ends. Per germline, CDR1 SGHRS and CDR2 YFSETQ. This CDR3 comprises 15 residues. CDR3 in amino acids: CASTKTGTTSDTQYF. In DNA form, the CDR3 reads TGCGCCAGCACTAAGACAGGCACAACTTCAGATACGCAGTATTTT.

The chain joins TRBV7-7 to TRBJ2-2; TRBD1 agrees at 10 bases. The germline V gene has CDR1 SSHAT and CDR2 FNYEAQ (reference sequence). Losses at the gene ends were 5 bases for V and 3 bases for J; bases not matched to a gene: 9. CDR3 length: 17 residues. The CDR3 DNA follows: TGTGCCAGCAGCCTTAGACCCGGGACAGGGGACACCGGGGAGCTGTTTTTT. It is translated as CASSLRPGTGDTGELFF.

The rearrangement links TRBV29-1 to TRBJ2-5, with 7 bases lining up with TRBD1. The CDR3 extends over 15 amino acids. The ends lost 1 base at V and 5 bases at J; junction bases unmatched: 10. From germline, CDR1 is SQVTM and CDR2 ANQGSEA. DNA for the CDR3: TGCAGCGTTGAAGGCGGACAGGCCCAATGGGAGACCCAGTACTTC. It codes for CSVEGGQAQWETQYF. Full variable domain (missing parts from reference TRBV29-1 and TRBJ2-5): SAVISQKPSRDICQRGTSLTIQCQVDSQVTMMFWYRQQPGQSLTLIATANQGSEATYESGFVIDKFPISRPNLTFSTLTVSNMSPEDSSIYLCSVEGGQAQWETQYFGPGTRLLVL.

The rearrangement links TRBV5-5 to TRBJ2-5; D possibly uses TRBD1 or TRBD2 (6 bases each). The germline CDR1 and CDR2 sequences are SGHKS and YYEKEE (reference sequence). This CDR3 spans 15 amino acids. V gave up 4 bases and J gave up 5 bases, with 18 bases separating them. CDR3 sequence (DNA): TGTGCCAGCAGCCCCGACAGGACCGGAGGGGAGACCCAGTACTTC. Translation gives CASSPDRTGGETQYF.

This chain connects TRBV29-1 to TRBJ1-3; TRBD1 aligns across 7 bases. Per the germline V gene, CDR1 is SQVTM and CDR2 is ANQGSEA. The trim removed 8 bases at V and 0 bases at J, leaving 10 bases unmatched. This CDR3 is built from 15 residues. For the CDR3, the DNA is TGCAGCATAGGGACAGTCTCTGACTCTGGAAACACCATATATTTT. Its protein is CSIGTVSDSGNTIYF.

CDR3 coding DNA: TGTGCCAGCTCACTACAGGGAGATGGCTACACCTTC. This codes for CASSLQGDGYTF. The gene calls are TRBV18 and TRBJ1-2; TRBD1 is a possible D gene (6 bases). CDR1 is KGHSH, CDR2 LQKENI, per germline. Trimming took off 4 bases at V and 6 bases at J, with 9 bases between the two ends. The length of the CDR3 is 12 residues.

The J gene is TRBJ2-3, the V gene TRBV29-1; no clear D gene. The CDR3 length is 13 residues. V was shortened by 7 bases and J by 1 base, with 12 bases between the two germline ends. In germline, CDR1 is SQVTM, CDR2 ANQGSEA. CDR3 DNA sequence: TGCAGCGCGGGCCGGATCGGCACAGATACGCAGTATTTT. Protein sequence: CSAGRIGTDTQYF.

The CDR3 is CASSFSSGGSYEQYF. As DNA, the CDR3 is TGTGCCAGCAGCTTCTCTAGCGGGGGGTCCTACGAGCAGTACTTC. The chain joins TRBV7-2 to TRBJ2-7; 11 nucleotides line up with TRBD2. Germline V gives CDR1 SGHTA, CDR2 FQGNSA. V trimming: 3 bases; J trimming: 1 base; junction bases outside the gene matches: 2. The CDR3 length is 15 residues.

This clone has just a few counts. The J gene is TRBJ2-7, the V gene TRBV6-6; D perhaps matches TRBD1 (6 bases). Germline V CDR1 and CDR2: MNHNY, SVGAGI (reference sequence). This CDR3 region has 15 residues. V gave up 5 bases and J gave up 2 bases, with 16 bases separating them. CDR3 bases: TGTGCCAGCAGTGGTCAGAGGGGGATACCCTACGAGCAGTACTTC. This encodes CASSGQRGIPYEQYF.